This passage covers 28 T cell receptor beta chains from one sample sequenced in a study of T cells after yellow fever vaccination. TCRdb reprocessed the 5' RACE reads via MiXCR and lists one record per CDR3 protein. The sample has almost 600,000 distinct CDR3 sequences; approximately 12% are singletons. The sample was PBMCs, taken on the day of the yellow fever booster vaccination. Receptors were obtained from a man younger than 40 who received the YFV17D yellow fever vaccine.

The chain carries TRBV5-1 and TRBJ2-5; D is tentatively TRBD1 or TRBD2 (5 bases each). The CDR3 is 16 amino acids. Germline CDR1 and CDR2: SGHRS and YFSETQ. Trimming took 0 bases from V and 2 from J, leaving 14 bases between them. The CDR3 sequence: CASSLAGPKEQETQYF. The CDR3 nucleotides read TGCGCCAGCAGCTTGGCGGGACCGAAGGAACAAGAGACCCAGTACTTC.

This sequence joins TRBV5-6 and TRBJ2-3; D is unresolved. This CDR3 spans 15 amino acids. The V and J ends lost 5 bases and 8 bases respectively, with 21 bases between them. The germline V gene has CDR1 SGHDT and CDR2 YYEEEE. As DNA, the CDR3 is TGTGCCAGCAGTTCAAATCTGCACCCGCACCCTACGCAGTATTTT. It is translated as CASSSNLHPHPTQYF.

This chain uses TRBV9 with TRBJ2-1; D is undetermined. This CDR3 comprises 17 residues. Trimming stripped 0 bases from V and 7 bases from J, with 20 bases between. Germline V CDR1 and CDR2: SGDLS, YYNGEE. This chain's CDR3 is CASSVGLRGGYTNEQFF. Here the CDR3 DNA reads TGTGCCAGCAGCGTAGGTTTACGTGGCGGATATACAAATGAGCAGTTCTTC.

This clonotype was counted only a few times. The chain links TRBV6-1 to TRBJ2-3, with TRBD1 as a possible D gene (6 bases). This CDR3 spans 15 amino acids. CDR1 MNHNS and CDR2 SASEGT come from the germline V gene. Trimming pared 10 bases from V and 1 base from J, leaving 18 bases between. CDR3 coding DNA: TGTGCCACCACTGACACAGGGCGAGGCACAGATACGCAGTATTTT. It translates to CATTDTGRGTDTQYF.

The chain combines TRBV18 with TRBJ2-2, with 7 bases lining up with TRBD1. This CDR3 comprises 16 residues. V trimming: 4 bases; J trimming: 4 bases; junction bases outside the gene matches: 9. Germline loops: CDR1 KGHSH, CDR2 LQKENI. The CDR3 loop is CASSRRGQSSTGELFF. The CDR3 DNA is TGTGCCAGCTCACGACGGGGACAGTCGAGCACCGGGGAGCTGTTTTTT. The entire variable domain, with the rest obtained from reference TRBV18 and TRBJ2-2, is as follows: NAGVMQNPRHLVRRRGQEARLRCSPMKGHSHVYWYRQLPEEGLKFMVYLQKENIIDESGMPKERFSAEFPKEGPSILRIQQVVRGDSAAYFCASSRRGQSSTGELFFGEGSRLTVL.

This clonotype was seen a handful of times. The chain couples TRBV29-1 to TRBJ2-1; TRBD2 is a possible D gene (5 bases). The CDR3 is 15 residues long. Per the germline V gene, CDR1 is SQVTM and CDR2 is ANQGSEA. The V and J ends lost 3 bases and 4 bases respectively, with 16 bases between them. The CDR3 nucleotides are TGCAGCGTTGAGGAAGCCGGGATAGGGTACAATGAGCAGTTCTTC. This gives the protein CSVEEAGIGYNEQFF.

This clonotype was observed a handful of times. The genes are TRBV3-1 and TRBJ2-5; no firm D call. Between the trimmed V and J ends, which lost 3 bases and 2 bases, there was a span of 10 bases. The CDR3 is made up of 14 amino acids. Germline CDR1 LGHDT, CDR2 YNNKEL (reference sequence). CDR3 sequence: CASSHPDGQETQYF. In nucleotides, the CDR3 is TGTGCCAGCAGCCACCCGGACGGTCAAGAGACCCAGTACTTC.

The CDR3 nucleotides are TGTGCCAGCAGCGTTAGCGGGAGCGGGGAGACCCAGTACTTC. It codes for CASSVSGSGETQYF. The V and J genes are TRBV7-2 and TRBJ2-5, with 9 bases identical to TRBD2. Per the germline V gene, CDR1 is SGHTA and CDR2 is FQGNSA. The CDR3 is 14 amino acids. V shed 5 bases, J shed 5 bases, and the junction held 6 bases outside the gene matches. Full variable domain (missing parts from reference TRBV7-2 and TRBJ2-5): GAGVSQSPSNKVTEKGKDVELRCDPISGHTALYWYRQSLGQGLEFLIYFQGNSAPDKSGLPSDRFSAERTGGSVSTLTIQRTQQEDSAVYLCASSVSGSGETQYFGPGTRLLVL.

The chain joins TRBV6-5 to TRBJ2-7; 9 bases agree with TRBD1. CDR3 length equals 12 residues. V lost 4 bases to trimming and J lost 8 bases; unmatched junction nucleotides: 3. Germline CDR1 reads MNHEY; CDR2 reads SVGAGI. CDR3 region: CASSSDRGQQYF. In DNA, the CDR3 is TGTGCCAGCAGTTCGGACAGGGGACAGCAGTACTTC.

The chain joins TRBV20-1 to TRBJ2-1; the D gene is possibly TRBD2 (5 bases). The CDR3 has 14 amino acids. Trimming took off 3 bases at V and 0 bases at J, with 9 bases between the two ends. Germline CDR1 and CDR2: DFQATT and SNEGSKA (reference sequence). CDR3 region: CSASVAGSYNEQFF. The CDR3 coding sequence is TGCAGTGCTAGTGTGGCGGGCTCCTACAATGAGCAGTTCTTC.

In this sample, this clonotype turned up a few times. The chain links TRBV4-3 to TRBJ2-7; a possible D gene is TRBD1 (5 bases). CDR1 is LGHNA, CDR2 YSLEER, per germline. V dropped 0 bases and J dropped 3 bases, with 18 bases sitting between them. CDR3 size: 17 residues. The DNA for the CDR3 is TGCGCCAGCAGCCAAGATCGTGACCAGGGAAATTTCTACGAGCAGTACTTC. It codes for CASSQDRDQGNFYEQYF.

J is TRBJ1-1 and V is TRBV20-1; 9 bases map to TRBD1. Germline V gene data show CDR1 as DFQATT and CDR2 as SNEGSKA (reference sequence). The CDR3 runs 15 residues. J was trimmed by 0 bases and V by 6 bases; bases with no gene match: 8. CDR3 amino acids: CSATDRGYMNTEAFF. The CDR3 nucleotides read TGCAGTGCGACAGACAGGGGGTATATGAACACTGAAGCTTTCTTT.

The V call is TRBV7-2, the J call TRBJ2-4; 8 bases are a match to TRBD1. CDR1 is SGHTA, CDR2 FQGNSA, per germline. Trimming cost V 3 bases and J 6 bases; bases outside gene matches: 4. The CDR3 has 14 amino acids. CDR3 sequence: CASSFGTGLNIQYF. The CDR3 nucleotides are TGTGCCAGCAGCTTCGGGACAGGTCTAAACATTCAGTACTTC.

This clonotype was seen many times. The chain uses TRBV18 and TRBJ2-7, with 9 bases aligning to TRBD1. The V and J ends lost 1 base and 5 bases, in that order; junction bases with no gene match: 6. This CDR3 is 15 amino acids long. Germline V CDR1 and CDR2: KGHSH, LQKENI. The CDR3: CASSPLWDRENEQYF. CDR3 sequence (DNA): TGTGCCAGCTCACCACTCTGGGACAGGGAGAACGAGCAGTACTTC.

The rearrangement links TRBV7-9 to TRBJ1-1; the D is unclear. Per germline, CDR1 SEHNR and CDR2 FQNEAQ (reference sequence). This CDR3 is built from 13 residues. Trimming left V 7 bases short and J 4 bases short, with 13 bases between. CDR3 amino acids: CASIEFSATEAFF. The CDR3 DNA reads TGTGCCAGCATCGAATTCAGTGCCACTGAAGCTTTCTTT.

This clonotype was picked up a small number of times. The CDR3 reads CSARDRLEQYF. Written as DNA, the CDR3 is TGCAGTGCTAGAGATCGCCTCGAGCAGTACTTC. This rearrangement joins TRBV20-1 to TRBJ2-7; D is ambiguous. This CDR3 region has 11 residues. Deletions cut 0 bases from V and 6 bases from J, with 6 bases between. Germline loops: CDR1 DFQATT, CDR2 SNEGSKA (reference sequence).

In nucleotides, the CDR3 is TGTGCCAGCAGCTTTCACGATGAGCAGTTCTTC. It is translated as CASSFHDEQFF. This sequence joins TRBV11-2 and TRBJ2-1, with D unclear. Between the trimmed V and J ends, which lost 3 bases and 8 bases, there was a span of 5 bases. CDR1 and CDR2 (germline): SGHAT, FQNNGV. CDR3 length equals 11 residues.

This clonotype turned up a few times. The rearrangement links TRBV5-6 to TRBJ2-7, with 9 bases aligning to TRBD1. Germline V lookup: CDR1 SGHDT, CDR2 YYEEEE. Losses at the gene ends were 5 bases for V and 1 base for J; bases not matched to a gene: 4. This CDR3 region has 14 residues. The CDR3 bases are TGTGCCAGCAGGGGGACAGGGAGATCCTACGAGCAGTACTTC. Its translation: CASRGTGRSYEQYF.

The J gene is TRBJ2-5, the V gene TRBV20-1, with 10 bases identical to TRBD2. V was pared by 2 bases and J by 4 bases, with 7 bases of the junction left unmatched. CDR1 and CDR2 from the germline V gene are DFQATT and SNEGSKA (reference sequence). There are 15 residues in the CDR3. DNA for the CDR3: TGCAGTGCTAGACTAGCGGGAGAGGTTGCAGAGACCCAGTACTTC. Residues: CSARLAGEVAETQYF.

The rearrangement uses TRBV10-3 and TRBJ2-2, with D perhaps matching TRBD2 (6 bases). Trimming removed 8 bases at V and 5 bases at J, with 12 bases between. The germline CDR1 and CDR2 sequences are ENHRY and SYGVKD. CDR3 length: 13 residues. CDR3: CAIQARGTGELFF. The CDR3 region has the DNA TGTGCCATCCAGGCTCGGGGGACCGGGGAGCTGTTTTTT.

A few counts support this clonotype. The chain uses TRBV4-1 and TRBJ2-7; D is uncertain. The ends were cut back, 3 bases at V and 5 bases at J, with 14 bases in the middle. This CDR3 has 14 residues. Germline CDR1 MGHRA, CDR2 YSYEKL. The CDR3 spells CASSQAAVIDEQYF. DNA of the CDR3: TGCGCCAGCAGCCAGGCAGCAGTTATTGACGAGCAGTACTTC.

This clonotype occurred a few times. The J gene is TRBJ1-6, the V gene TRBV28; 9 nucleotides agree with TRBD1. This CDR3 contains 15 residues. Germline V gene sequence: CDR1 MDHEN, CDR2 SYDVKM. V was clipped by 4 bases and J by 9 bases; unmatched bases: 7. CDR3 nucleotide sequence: TGTGCCAGCAGTTATTCCGACAGGGGGTCTTCACCCCTCCACTTT. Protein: CASSYSDRGSSPLHF.

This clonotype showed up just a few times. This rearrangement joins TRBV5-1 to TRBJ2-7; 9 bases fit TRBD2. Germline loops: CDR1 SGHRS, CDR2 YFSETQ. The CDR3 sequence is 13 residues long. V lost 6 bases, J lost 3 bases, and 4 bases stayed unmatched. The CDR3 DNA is TGCGCCAGCAAGGTTAGCGGGAGCTACGAGCAGTACTTC. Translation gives CASKVSGSYEQYF. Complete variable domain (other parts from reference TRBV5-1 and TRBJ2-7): KAGVTQTPRYLIKTRGQQVTLSCSPISGHRSVSWYQQTPGQGLQFLFEYFSETQRNKGNFPGRFSGRQFSNSRSEMNVSTLELGDSALYLCASKVSGSYEQYFGPGTRLTVT.

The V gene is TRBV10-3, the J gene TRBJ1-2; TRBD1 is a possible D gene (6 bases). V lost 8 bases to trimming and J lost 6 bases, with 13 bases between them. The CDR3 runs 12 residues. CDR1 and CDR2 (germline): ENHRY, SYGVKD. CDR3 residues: CAIGGPADGYTF. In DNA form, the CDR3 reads TGTGCCATCGGGGGGCCGGCGGATGGCTACACCTTC.

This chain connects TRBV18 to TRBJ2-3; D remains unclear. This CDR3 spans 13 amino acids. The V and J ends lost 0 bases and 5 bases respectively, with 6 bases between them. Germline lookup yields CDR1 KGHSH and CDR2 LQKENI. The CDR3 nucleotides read TGTGCCAGCTCACCACCCCTAGAAGATACGCAGTATTTT. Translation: CASSPPLEDTQYF.

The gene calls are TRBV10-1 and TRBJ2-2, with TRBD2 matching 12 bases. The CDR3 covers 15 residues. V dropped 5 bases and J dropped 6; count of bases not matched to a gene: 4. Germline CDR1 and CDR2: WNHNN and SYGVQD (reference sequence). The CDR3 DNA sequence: TGCGCCAGCAGTAAAGGACTAGCGGGACCCGGGGAGCTGTTTTTT. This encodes CASSKGLAGPGELFF.

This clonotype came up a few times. The CDR3 region has the DNA TGTGCCAGTCGCCTACAGGGTGTGACGACCGGGGAGCTGTTTTTT. Translating it yields CASRLQGVTTGELFF. This chain joins TRBV6-1 and TRBJ2-2; a weak D match, TRBD1 (6 bases). V was shortened by 9 bases and J by 5 bases, with 19 bases between the two germline ends. The germline V gene encodes CDR1 MNHNS and CDR2 SASEGT. The CDR3 sequence is 15 residues long.

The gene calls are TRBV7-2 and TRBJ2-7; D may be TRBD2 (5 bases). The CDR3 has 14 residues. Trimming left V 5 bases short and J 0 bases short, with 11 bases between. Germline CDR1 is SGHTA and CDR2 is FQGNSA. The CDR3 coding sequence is TGTGCCAGCAGCCCCCGGAGGATCTCCTACGAGCAGTACTTC. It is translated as CASSPRRISYEQYF. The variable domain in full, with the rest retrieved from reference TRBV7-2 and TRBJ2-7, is GAGVSQSPSNKVTEKGKDVELRCDPISGHTALYWYRQSLGQGLEFLIYFQGNSAPDKSGLPSDRFSAERTGGSVSTLTIQRTQQEDSAVYLCASSPRRISYEQYFGPGTRLTVT.